This TCR beta chain was recorded in a study of shared clonotypes between healthy human individuals (TCRdb year 2020). Study-level background: The cohort included a few men and a couple of women between 18 and 49 years of age. For each donor, CD4 naive and CD4 memory were each run on three plates, CD8 naive on two plates, and CD8 memory on one plate. The study deeply sequenced blood TCR repertoires of about 5 healthy adults to estimate repertoire size and the extent of clonotype sharing between individuals. To increase sequencing depth and limit assay-specific biases, TCR repertoire library preparation and sequencing were carried out by different laboratories using diverse techniques. Each donor's leukapheresis produced roughly between roughly 0.94 and 9.5 billion PBMCs. The research as a whole found: Incomplete sequencing was indicated by rarefaction of sorted-subset datasets, despite the large sequencing depth. Sampling was restricted to blood, and TCR repertoires in tissues likely differ from the TCR repertoires found in blood. Because the study included a small number of donors, the genetic and exposure-history diversity represented was limited. Estimated clonotype richness was generally larger for naive than for memory subsets. Compared with non-shared clonotypes, the clonotypes found in all four sorted-subset donors had higher generation probabilities. Pairwise subsampling indicated that sequencing depth was expected to affect the degree of clonotype sharing among donors. Sharing across four donors was observed for roughly 5.4% of naive CD4, 3% to 4% of naive CD8, over 2% of memory CD4, and around 0.4% of memory CD8 clonotypes.

CD8 naive samples were CD45RO-negative cells positively selected for CCR7, giving a CD45RA+CCR7+ population that excluded TemRA cells. Donors were healthy HIV-negative adults with no recently reported acute infections or vaccinations. Every donor was a Caucasian adult residing in Nashville, Tennessee, USA. After blood collection by leukapheresis, PBMCs were isolated using Ficoll-Histopaque density gradient centrifugation and then cryopreserved in the vapor phase of liquid nitrogen. Analytical flow cytometry was used to check the purity and quantity of each magnetically sorted T cell population. Genomic DNA was isolated from each sorted fraction and quantified by UV absorbance on a Nanodrop 2000c. V is clipped by 0 bases and J by 4 bases, and the sequence between their germline boundaries is 13 bases long. Spanning cysteine to phenylalanine, the CDR3 consists of 15 amino acids. CDR3 DNA is the only sequence kept; it has 45 bases, read in frame from the first base. The germline V gene (reference sequence) provides CDR1 SEHNR and CDR2 FQNEAQ.

As for this clone: The clone's antigen remains unknown. No base-level quality is on record; no much larger clone is a single base apart. Within the sample, other DNA sequences also encode this same CDR3.

Using the deep immunoSEQ assay, TCR CDR3 regions were amplified from genomic DNA by multiplex PCR. Genomic DNA extracted from each cell subset was distributed evenly over all wells of several immunoSEQ 96-well plates, and each plate served as one replicate. For sorted subsets, around 200 ng genomic DNA, equal to some 28,000 T cell genomes, was loaded into each replicate PCR. Purified libraries were quantified with a Qubit 3.0 fluorometer, sized on a Bioanalyzer 2100, and re-quantified with the KAPA Library Quantification kit. Each immunoSEQ 96-well plate was sequenced on its own single-read 150-cycle Illumina NextSeq 550 flow cell. In the source study's methods: Because only junctional sequences without quality scores were contained in the immunoSEQ output, filtering matching that applied to full-length reads could not be performed. Sequences were annotated with PyIR, a Python wrapper for IgBLAST v1.9, using IMGT germline references to assign V/J genes and CDR3. Reads with weak V/J assignments (E-value above 1e-6), missing CDR3, stop codons, out-of-frame junctions, or ambiguous translated residues were removed. V3J clonotypes were defined as sequences sharing an identical inferred V gene, J gene, and CDR3 amino acid sequence. Percentage overlap between repertoires was calculated by dividing the number of shared unique clonotypes by the size of the smaller repertoire. Richness of each repertoire was evaluated using RTK rarefaction, the Chao1 estimator, and Recon v2.1 estimates of unobserved clonotypes. Generation probabilities were computed with OLGA for all TCRbeta clonotypes obtained by the gDNA method from several donors. TCRdb obtained this table from immuneACCESS and retained in-frame rearrangements with V and J assigned. These tables miss some clones; where compared with another copy, unresolved V genes account for less than half of the shortfall, and the remainder is unexplained. V, J and clone size are those of that table, while D and trimming were read from the DNA. The sample table records more than 2 million clones; 90% to 95% of these occur just once. Around 1.7% of the sample goes to the ten largest clones.

This chain joins TRBV7-9 to TRBJ2-7; D gene: possibly TRBD2, on 6 matching bases. Material: naive CD8+ T cells from PBMCs. Per the publication, the cell subset or site label means: CD45RA+CCR7+. This receptor was obtained from a man between 18 and 29 years old in good health. Some clones in this sample may be carry-over from other donors' samples. The CDR3 here reads CASSLASGTAYEQYF. The DNA is TGTGCCAGCAGCTTAGCCTCCGGGACTGCATACGAGCAGTACTTC.